This record covers a single T cell receptor beta chain. The data were obtained in a study of blood T cell repertoires in COVID-19. Background on the study: COVID-19 samples, acute and convalescent, were from the United States, Italy and Spain. PBMCs, B-cell-depleted T cells, or T cells provided the cDNA or gDNA that made up the material.

Per the original data handling: Quantification of nucleated cells was approximated via reference gene primer amplification. Assay: immunoSEQ multiplex PCR; the TCRdb copy retains only in-frame clones and omits some. The V and J calls and the clone size are those of that table, but D and trimming were determined from the DNA. The sample has under 250,000 clones; approximately 86% are singletons. The sample consisted of peripheral blood. The receptor's source is a woman between 55 and 75 years old with active or convalescent COVID-19.

The DNA for the CDR3 is TGTGCCAGCGGCCCCCCCCAGGGAAAAGCTTTCTTT. Encoded protein: CASGPPQGKAFF. The chain combines TRBV6-5 with TRBJ1-1; perhaps TRBD1 as D (5 bases). The CDR3 covers 12 residues. Germline CDR1 reads MNHEY; CDR2 reads SVGAGI. Trimming left V 8 bases short and J 9 bases short, with 16 bases between.